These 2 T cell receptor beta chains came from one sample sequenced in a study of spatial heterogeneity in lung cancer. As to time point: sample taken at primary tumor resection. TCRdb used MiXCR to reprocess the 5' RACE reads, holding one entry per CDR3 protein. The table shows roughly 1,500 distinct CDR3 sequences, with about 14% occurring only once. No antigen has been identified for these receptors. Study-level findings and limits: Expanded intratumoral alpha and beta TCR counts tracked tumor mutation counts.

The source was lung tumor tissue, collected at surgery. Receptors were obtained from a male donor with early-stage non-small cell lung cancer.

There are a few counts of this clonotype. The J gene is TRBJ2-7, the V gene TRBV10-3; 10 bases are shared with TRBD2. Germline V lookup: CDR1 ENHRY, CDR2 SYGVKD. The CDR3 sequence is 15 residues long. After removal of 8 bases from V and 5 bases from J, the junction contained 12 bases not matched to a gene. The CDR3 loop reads CAIGGLAGAYDEQYF. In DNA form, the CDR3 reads TGTGCCATCGGGGGTCTAGCGGGAGCTTACGACGAGCAGTACTTC.

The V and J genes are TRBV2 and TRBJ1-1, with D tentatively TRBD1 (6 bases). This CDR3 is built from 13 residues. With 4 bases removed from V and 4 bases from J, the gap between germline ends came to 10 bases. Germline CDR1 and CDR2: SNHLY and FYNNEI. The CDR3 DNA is TGTGCCAGCAGTGTTCCAGGGGCCACTGAAGCTTTCTTT. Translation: CASSVPGATEAFF.